This entry lists 24 T cell receptor beta chains sequenced from one sample in a study of long-term antiretroviral therapy in people with HIV (dated by TCRdb to the early 2020s). The immunoSEQ hsTCRB v3.0 assay was used at survey level resolution to sequence the TRB variable region. This is the immuneACCESS table as TCRdb keeps it, with only in-frame sequences that have V and J called. A part of the clones is gone; compared with another copy, unresolved V genes explain less than half, and the rest is unexplained. The sample data list under 30,000 clones, and over 75% of these were observed just once. The top ten clonotypes cover under 7% of the sample. This specimen was unsorted PBMCs, taken 1.1 years before starting antiretroviral therapy. These receptors were taken from a woman aged 30 to 39 with HIV.

The CDR3 DNA reads as TGTGCCAGCAGCTACGACTATCTCGCCGAGCAGTACGTC. Its protein product is CASSYDYLAEQYV. The chain recombines TRBV7-8 with TRBJ2-7, with D possibly matching TRBD2 (5 bases). This CDR3 spans 13 amino acids. V was clipped by 4 bases and J by 6 bases, with 13 bases between them. Germline V gene lookup returns CDR1 SGHVS and CDR2 FQNEAQ.

The chain combines TRBV28 with TRBJ1-2; D ambiguous. Trimming pared 4 bases from V and 8 bases from J, leaving 14 bases between. The CDR3 is 13 amino acids. CDR1 and CDR2 (germline): MDHEN, SYDVKM. CDR3 sequence reads: CASSSGPPQGYTF. The CDR3 coding sequence is TGTGCCAGCAGTTCTGGACCGCCGCAGGGCTACACCTTC.

V is TRBV6-5 and J is TRBJ1-1; D unresolved. V lost 6 bases and J 7 bases, leaving 18 bases between the germline ends. The CDR3 contains 14 residues. Germline CDR1 reads MNHEY; CDR2 reads SVGAGI. CDR3 in DNA: TGTGCCAGCAGGGGGTTACGTCCCGACGTTGAAGCTTTCTTT. Encoded protein: CASRGLRPDVEAFF.

The chain couples TRBV19 to TRBJ2-2, with D uncertain. V was cut by 3 bases and J by 3 bases, with 11 bases left in between. This CDR3 region has 15 residues. CDR1 is LNHDA, CDR2 SQIVND, per germline (reference sequence). The CDR3 sequence: CASSIEGPYTGELFF. The CDR3 DNA reads as TGTGCCAGTAGTATTGAAGGGCCCTACACCGGGGAGCTGTTTTTT.

DNA of the CDR3: TGTGCCATCAGACGGGACAAGGCGCACTATGGCTACACCTTC. This encodes CAIRRDKAHYGYTF. The rearrangement joins TRBV10-3 to TRBJ1-2; a weak D match, TRBD1 (6 bases). The CDR3 is 14 amino acids. Deletions cut 6 bases from V and 3 bases from J, with 14 bases between. Per germline, CDR1 ENHRY and CDR2 SYGVKD.

The chain carries TRBV5-6 and TRBJ2-2, with a possible D match to TRBD2 (5 bases). Trimming shortened V by 1 base and J by 3 bases, and 10 bases separated the two germline ends. The germline V gene encodes CDR1 SGHDT and CDR2 YYEEEE. This CDR3 is built from 15 residues. The CDR3 protein is CASSLRGIDTGELFF. CDR3 DNA sequence: TGTGCCAGCAGCTTGAGAGGGATTGACACCGGGGAGCTGTTTTTT. The full variable domain, its missing parts supplied by reference TRBV5-6 and TRBJ2-2, is DAGVTQSPTHLIKTRGQQVTLRCSPKSGHDTVSWYQQALGQGPQFIFQYYEEEERQRGNFPDRFSGHQFPNYSSELNVNALLLGDSALYLCASSLRGIDTGELFFGEGSRLTVL.

The J gene is TRBJ2-3, the V gene TRBV10-2, with 7 bases that match TRBD2. V lost 6 bases to trimming and J lost 4 bases; unmatched junction nucleotides: 10. CDR3 length equals 15 residues. The germline CDR1 and CDR2 sequences are WSHSY and SAAADI. The CDR3 DNA is TGCGCCAGCAGGATAACTAGCGTTGGCGCAGATACGCAGTATTTT. This codes for CASRITSVGADTQYF.

This clone was observed a handful of times. The gene calls are TRBV2 and TRBJ1-1; D is undetermined. The CDR3 loop spans 12 amino acids. The germline gives CDR1 SNHLY, CDR2 FYNNEI. Trimming removed 6 bases at V and 6 bases at J, with 11 bases between. The CDR3 region has the DNA TGTGCCAGCAGCCCCGCAAGGGCTGAAGCTTTCTTT. It yields the protein CASSPARAEAFF.

This chain connects TRBV29-1 to TRBJ1-1; D gene unclear. V dropped 3 bases and J dropped 2 bases, with 10 bases sitting between them. Germline V gene lookup returns CDR1 SQVTM and CDR2 ANQGSEA. There are 13 residues in the CDR3. The CDR3 bases are TGCAGCGTTGAGGGAGGAGTTAACACTGAAGCTTTCTTT. Protein: CSVEGGVNTEAFF.

This sequence joins TRBV6-5 and TRBJ1-1; D is unclear. Trimming took 5 bases from V and 7 from J, leaving 17 bases between them. The germline V gene encodes CDR1 MNHEY and CDR2 SVGAGI. There are 14 residues in the CDR3. Here the CDR3 DNA reads TGTGCCAGCAGTCGCAGCCGGGTTTACGATGAAGCTTTCTTT. Translated: CASSRSRVYDEAFF.

A few counts support this clone. This chain uses TRBV6-6 with TRBJ1-3; possibly TRBD1 for D (5 bases). Trimming took 5 bases from V and 0 from J, leaving 11 bases between them. CDR1 is MNHNY, CDR2 SVGAGI, per germline (reference sequence). This CDR3 contains 15 residues. The CDR3 region has the DNA TGTGCCAGCAGTCCTCAGGGAGCCTCTGGAAACACCATATATTTT. Translated: CASSPQGASGNTIYF.

The gene calls are TRBV13 and TRBJ1-2; TRBD1 might be the D (5 bases). The CDR3 is 12 residues long. Germline lookup yields CDR1 PRHDT and CDR2 FYEKMQ (reference sequence). V lost 6 bases to trimming and J lost 4 bases, with 9 bases between them. The chain's CDR3 is CASRGRGYGYTF. The CDR3, as DNA: TGTGCCAGCAGGGGGCGAGGCTATGGCTACACCTTC.

This chain joins TRBV6-5 and TRBJ2-3, with 8 nucleotides matching TRBD1. From germline, CDR1 is MNHEY and CDR2 SVGAGI. The CDR3 is made up of 13 amino acids. V lost 7 bases, J lost 10 bases, and 10 bases stayed unmatched. Here the CDR3 DNA reads TGTGCCAGCACCTTCGGGACAGGAGAACCGCAGTATTTT. Amino acid sequence: CASTFGTGEPQYF.

The chain recombines TRBV28 with TRBJ1-2, with 8 bases lining up with TRBD1. This CDR3 is built from 14 residues. Trimming removed 6 bases from V and 5 bases from J; junction bases left unmatched: 8. The germline gives CDR1 MDHEN, CDR2 SYDVKM. This chain's CDR3 is CASSPTGGWYGYTF. DNA for the CDR3: TGTGCCAGCAGCCCCACAGGGGGTTGGTATGGCTACACCTTC.

This clone is a singleton in its sample. V and J are TRBV6-5 and TRBJ2-2, with no clear D. The germline V gene encodes CDR1 MNHEY and CDR2 SVGAGI. The V end was cut by 5 bases, the J end by 5 bases, with 9 bases between. The CDR3 runs to 13 residues. The CDR3 DNA reads as TGTGCCAGCAGTAACGGATATACCGGGGAGCTGTTTTTT. Amino acids: CASSNGYTGELFF.

V gene TRBV6-4 combines with J gene TRBJ1-1; no firm D call. CDR1 MRHNA and CDR2 SNTAGT come from the germline V gene. The germline V and J ends were trimmed by 0 bases and 1 base, with 3 bases remaining between them. The CDR3 runs 13 residues. The CDR3 sequence is CASSDSQNTEAFF. DNA of the CDR3: TGTGCCAGCAGTGACTCACAGAACACTGAAGCTTTCTTT.

V is TRBV11-2 and J is TRBJ2-1; 7 nucleotides match TRBD1. Trimming took 7 bases from V and 2 from J; bases not matched to a gene: 8. CDR3 length: 15 amino acids. Germline CDR1 SGHAT, CDR2 FQNNGV. CDR3 DNA sequence: TGTGCCAGCACCTGGAGGACAGGAACCTACAATGAGCAGTTCTTC. Translation: CASTWRTGTYNEQFF.

The genes are TRBV6-1 and TRBJ2-5; D is uncertain. The ends were cut back, 0 bases at V and 7 bases at J, with 15 bases in the middle. Germline V gene data show CDR1 as MNHNS and CDR2 as SASEGT. This CDR3 is built from 15 residues. This chain's CDR3 is CASSEAVAVFGTQYF. CDR3 nucleotides: TGTGCCAGCAGTGAAGCAGTCGCCGTTTTTGGGACCCAGTACTTC.

The gene calls are TRBV5-6 and TRBJ2-7; 8 nucleotides match TRBD1. CDR3 length: 13 amino acids. Germline CDR1 SGHDT, CDR2 YYEEEE. Germline trimming cut 3 bases from V and 5 bases from J; bases unmatched to any gene: 4. The CDR3 sequence: CASSYRTGNEQYV. Here the CDR3 DNA reads TGTGCCAGCAGCTACCGGACAGGGAACGAGCAGTACGTC.

J is TRBJ2-1 and V is TRBV5-1; TRBD2 aligns across 10 bases. Germline V gene data show CDR1 as SGHRS and CDR2 as YFSETQ. The CDR3 totals 16 residues. The ends lost 3 bases at V and 6 bases at J; junction bases unmatched: 9. The CDR3 DNA is TGCGCCAGCAGCTCCAAAGGGACTAGCGCCACCAATGAGCAGTTCTTC. This sequence encodes CASSSKGTSATNEQFF.

The chain links TRBV6-1 to TRBJ2-1; 8 positions agree with TRBD1. The CDR3 covers 15 residues. Germline loops: CDR1 MNHNS, CDR2 SASEGT. Losses at the gene ends were 1 base for V and 1 base for J; bases not matched to a gene: 0. CDR3 region: CASSEDRGSYNEQFF. DNA of the CDR3: TGTGCCAGCAGTGAAGACAGGGGGTCCTACAATGAGCAGTTCTTC.

V and J are TRBV27 and TRBJ2-5; no reliable D call. Deletions cut 2 bases from V and 5 bases from J, with 9 bases between. Germline V CDR1 and CDR2: MNHEY, SMNVEV (reference sequence). The CDR3 spans 13 residues. CDR3 nucleotide sequence: TGTGCCAGCAGTTTACGTATAGGCGAGACCCAGTACTTC. As protein: CASSLRIGETQYF.

The gene calls are TRBV5-1 and TRBJ1-4, with D possibly matching TRBD1 (6 bases). The germline V and J ends were trimmed by 0 bases and 7 bases, with 10 bases remaining between them. Germline V lookup: CDR1 SGHRS, CDR2 YFSETQ. The CDR3 runs to 14 residues. The CDR3 protein is CASSLGQGFEKLFF. Written as DNA, the CDR3 is TGCGCCAGCAGCTTGGGCCAGGGGTTTGAAAAACTGTTTTTT.

V usage is TRBV6-6 and J usage is TRBJ1-4, with D perhaps TRBD1 (5 bases). V was pared by 2 bases and J by 8 bases, with 18 bases between. The CDR3 contains 16 residues. Looked up from germline, CDR1 is MNHNY and CDR2 is SVGAGI (reference sequence). The CDR3 DNA reads as TGTGCCAGCAGTTACGGTTTGGGGGTCTCGGGGGAAAAACTGTTTTTT. This encodes CASSYGLGVSGEKLFF.